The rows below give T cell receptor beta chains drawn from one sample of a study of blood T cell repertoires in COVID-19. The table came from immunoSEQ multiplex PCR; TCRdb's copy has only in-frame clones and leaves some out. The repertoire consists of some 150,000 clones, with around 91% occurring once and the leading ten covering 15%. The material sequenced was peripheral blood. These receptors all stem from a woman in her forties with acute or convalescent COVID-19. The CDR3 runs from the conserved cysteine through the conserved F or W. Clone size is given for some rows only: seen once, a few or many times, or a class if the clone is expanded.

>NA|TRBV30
CAWSGQGIVSPLHF
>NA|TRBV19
CASSMRAPSNQPQHF
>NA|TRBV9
CASSVGQGFAPLHF
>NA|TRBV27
CASSSTALLSKITDTQYF
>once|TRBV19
CASSIGDRPYSNQPQHF
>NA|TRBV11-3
CASSLDSDSLYEQYF
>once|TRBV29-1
CSVGRGGEAFF
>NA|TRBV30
CACDPGLTRNEQFF
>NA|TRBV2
CASSMRDRSYEQYF
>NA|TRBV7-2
CASSLAGVGETQYF
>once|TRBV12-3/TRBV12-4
CASTKGQGETQYF
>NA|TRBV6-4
CASSVGQHTGELFF
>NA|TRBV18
CASSQDRNYGYTF
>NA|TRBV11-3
CASSLRRDRVPNTEAFF
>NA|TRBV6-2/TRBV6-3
CASSYRTSSIYNEQFF